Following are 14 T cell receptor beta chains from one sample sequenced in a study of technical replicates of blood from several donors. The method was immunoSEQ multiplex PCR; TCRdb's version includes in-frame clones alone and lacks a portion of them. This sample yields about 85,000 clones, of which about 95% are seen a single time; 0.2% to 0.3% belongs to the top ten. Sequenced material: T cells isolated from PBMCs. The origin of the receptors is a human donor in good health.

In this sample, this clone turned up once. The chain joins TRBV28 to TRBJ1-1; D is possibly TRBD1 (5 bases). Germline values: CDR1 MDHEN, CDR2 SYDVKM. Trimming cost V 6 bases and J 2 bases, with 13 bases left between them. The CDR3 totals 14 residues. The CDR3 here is CASRAGRTNTEAFF. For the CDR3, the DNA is TGTGCCAGCAGGGCGGGACGGACTAACACTGAAGCTTTCTTT.

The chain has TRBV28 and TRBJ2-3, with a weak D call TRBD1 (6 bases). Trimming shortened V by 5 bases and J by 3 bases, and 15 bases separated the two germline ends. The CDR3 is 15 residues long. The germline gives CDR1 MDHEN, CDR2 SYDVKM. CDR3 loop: CASSPPRDTTDTQYF. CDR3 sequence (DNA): TGTGCCAGCAGTCCTCCGAGGGACACAACAGATACGCAGTATTTT.

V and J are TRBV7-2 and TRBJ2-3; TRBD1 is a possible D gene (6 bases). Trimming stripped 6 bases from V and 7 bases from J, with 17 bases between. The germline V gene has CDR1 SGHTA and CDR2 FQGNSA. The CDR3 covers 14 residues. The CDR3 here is CASRSGYRVHTQYF. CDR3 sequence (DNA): TGTGCCAGCAGATCCGGGTACAGGGTGCATACGCAGTATTTT. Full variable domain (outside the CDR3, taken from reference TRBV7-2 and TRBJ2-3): GAGVSQSPSNKVTEKGKDVELRCDPISGHTALYWYRQSLGQGLEFLIYFQGNSAPDKSGLPSDRFSAERTGGSVSTLTIQRTQQEDSAVYLCASRSGYRVHTQYFGPGTRLTVL.

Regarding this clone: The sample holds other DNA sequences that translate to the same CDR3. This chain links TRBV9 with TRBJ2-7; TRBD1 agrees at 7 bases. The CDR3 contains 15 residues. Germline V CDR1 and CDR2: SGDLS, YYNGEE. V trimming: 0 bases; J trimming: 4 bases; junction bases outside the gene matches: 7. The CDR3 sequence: CASSVATGSSYEQYF. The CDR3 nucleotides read TGTGCCAGCAGCGTAGCGACAGGGTCCTCTTACGAGCAGTACTTC.

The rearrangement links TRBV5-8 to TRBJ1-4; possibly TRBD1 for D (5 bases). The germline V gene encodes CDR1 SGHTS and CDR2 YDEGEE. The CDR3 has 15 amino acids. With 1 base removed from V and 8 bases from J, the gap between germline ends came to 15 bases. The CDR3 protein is CASSLRGGSREKLFF. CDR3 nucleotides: TGTGCCAGCAGCTTGAGGGGAGGCTCGAGGGAAAAACTGTTTTTT.

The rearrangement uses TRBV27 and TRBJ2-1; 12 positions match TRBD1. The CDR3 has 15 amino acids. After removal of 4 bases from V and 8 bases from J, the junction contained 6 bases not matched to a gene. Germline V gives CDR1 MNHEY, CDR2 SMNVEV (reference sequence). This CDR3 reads CASSWGTGGDDEQFF. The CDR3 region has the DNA TGTGCCAGCAGTTGGGGGACAGGGGGCGACGATGAGCAGTTCTTC.

CDR3 DNA sequence: TGTGCCAGCAGCCAAGTTCTGCAGGGTATAAGCACAGATACGCAGTATTTT. This sequence encodes CASSQVLQGISTDTQYF. The chain links TRBV14 to TRBJ2-3; weak D call: TRBD1 (5 bases). The germline V gene has CDR1 SGHDN and CDR2 FVKESK. Trimming removed 1 base at V and 0 bases at J, with 14 bases between. There are 17 residues in the CDR3.

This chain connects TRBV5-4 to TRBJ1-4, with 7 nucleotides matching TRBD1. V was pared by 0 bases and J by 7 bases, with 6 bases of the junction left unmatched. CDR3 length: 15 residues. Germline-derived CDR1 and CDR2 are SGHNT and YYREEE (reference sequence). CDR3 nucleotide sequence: TGTGCCAGCAGCTTGGGAGGCAGGGGGATTGAAAAACTGTTTTTT. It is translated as CASSLGGRGIEKLFF.

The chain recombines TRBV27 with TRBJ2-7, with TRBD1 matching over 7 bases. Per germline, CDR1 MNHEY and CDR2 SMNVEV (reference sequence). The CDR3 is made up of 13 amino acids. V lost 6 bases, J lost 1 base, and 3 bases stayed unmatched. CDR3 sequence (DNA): TGTGCCAGCAGAGGGACAGCTTCCTACGAGCAGTACTTC. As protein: CASRGTASYEQYF.

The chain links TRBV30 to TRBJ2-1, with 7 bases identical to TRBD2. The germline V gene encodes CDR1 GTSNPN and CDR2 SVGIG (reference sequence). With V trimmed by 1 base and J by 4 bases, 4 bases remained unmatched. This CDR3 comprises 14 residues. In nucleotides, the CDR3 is TGTGCCTGGAGTGCCTGGGGGGGGTACAATGAGCAGTTCTTC. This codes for CAWSAWGGYNEQFF.

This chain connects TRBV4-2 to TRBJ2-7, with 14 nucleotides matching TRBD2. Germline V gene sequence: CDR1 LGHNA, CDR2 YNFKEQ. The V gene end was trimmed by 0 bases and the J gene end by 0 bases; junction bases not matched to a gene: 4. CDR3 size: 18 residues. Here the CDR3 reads CASSQEGTSGGHSYEQYF. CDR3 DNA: TGTGCCAGCAGCCAAGAAGGGACTAGCGGGGGCCACTCCTACGAGCAGTACTTC.

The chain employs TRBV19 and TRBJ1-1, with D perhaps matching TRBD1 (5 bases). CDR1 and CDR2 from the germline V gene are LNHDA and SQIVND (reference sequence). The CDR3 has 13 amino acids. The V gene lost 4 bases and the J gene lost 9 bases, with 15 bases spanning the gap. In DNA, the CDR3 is TGTGCCAGTAGTAGCATCGGTGGGGCCAAAGCTTTCTTT. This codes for CASSSIGGAKAFF.

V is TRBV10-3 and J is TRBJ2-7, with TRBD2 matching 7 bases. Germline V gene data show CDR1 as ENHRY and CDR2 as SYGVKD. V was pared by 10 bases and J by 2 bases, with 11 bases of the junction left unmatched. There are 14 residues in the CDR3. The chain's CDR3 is CATEAGHPPYEQYF. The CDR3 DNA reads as TGTGCCACTGAAGCGGGGCACCCTCCCTACGAGCAGTACTTC.

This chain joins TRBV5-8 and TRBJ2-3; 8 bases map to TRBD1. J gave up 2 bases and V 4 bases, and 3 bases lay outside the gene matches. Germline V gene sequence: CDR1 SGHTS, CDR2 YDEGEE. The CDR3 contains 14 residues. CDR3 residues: CASSVGQATDTQYF. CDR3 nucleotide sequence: TGTGCCAGCAGCGTGGGACAGGCCACAGATACGCAGTATTTT.